The 13 T cell receptor beta chains listed next were all sequenced from one sample in a study of identical twins. MiXCR was run by TCRdb on the 5' RACE reads, yielding one entry per CDR3 protein. The sample holds about 240,000 distinct CDR3 sequences, about 10% seen once. Material: memory T cells sorted from blood. The receptors here all came from a man aged 50 or older in good health.

This clonotype was seen once. The CDR3 DNA is TGTGCCAGCAGTTATATCCTAGCGGGGGCCACAGATACGCAGTATTTT. Residues: CASSYILAGATDTQYF. This sequence joins TRBV11-2 and TRBJ2-3; TRBD2 aligns across 10 bases. CDR3 size: 16 residues. Losses at the gene ends were 6 bases for V and 2 bases for J; bases not matched to a gene: 8. CDR1 is SGHAT, CDR2 FQNNGV, per germline.

Judged by abundance, this clonotype is medium-sized. The CDR3 is CASSLTGNNEQFF. CDR3 nucleotide sequence: TGCGCCAGCAGCTTGACAGGGAACAATGAGCAGTTCTTC. V usage is TRBV5-1 and J usage is TRBJ2-1; tentatively, D is TRBD1 (6 bases). The V and J ends lost 1 base and 5 bases respectively, with 7 bases between them. There are 13 residues in the CDR3. Germline loops: CDR1 SGHRS, CDR2 YFSETQ.

This clonotype has at least ten counts. The chain links TRBV7-9 to TRBJ2-5, with a possible D match to TRBD1 (6 bases). V lost 4 bases to trimming and J lost 6 bases, with 12 bases between them. Germline V gives CDR1 SEHNR, CDR2 FQNEAQ (reference sequence). There are 13 residues in the CDR3. CDR3 bases: TGTGCCAGCAGCTCACAGGGAAGGCAGACCCAGTACTTC. Its protein product is CASSSQGRQTQYF.

This clonotype was detected ten times or more. J is TRBJ2-6 and V is TRBV28; D possibly corresponds to TRBD2 (6 bases). Trimming shortened V by 2 bases and J by 0 bases, and 20 bases separated the two germline ends. CDR1 and CDR2 (germline): MDHEN, SYDVKM. This CDR3 spans 20 amino acids. CDR3 loop: CASSLLASNTKLSGANVLTF. CDR3 nucleotide sequence: TGTGCCAGCAGTTTACTAGCGAGTAATACTAAACTCTCTGGGGCCAACGTCCTGACTTTC.

This clonotype was found many times. This chain uses TRBV27 with TRBJ2-7; weak D call: TRBD2 (6 bases). V lost 8 bases, J lost 4 bases, and 12 bases lay in between. Per the germline V gene, CDR1 is MNHEY and CDR2 is SMNVEV (reference sequence). The CDR3 is 12 amino acids. Here the CDR3 DNA reads TGTGCCAGCTCCCATCGGGGGTACGAGCAGTACTTC. It translates to CASSHRGYEQYF.

The V gene is TRBV7-8, the J gene TRBJ2-3; D not resolved. Trimming cost V 6 bases and J 5 bases, with 9 bases left between them. The CDR3 has 12 residues. Germline lookup yields CDR1 SGHVS and CDR2 FQNEAQ. CDR3 protein: CASSRHQDTQYF. The CDR3 DNA follows: TGTGCCAGCAGTCGACACCAAGATACGCAGTATTTT.

The V and J genes are TRBV7-8 and TRBJ1-1; D is possibly TRBD1 (5 bases). CDR1 is SGHVS, CDR2 FQNEAQ, per germline. The CDR3 consists of 16 residues. The germline V and J ends were trimmed by 5 bases and 3 bases, with 19 bases remaining between them. The CDR3 coding sequence is TGTGCCAGCAGCAAAACGGGGTGGGGAGGGGACACTGAAGCTTTCTTT. Translated, it gives CASSKTGWGGDTEAFF.

The CDR3 spells CASSRDFDPYNEQFF. Written as DNA, the CDR3 is TGTGCCAGCAGCAGGGACTTTGACCCCTACAATGAGCAGTTCTTC. The J gene is TRBJ2-1, the V gene TRBV28, with D tentatively TRBD2 (6 bases). Germline CDR1 reads MDHEN; CDR2 reads SYDVKM. The CDR3 runs to 15 residues. V lost 6 bases and J lost 2, with 14 bases in between.

This chain joins TRBV7-6 and TRBJ2-5, with D maybe TRBD1 (6 bases). CDR1 SGHVS and CDR2 FNYEAQ come from the germline V gene. V dropped 1 base and J dropped 3 bases, with 9 bases sitting between them. CDR3 length: 14 amino acids. CDR3 amino acids: CASSLGRGKETQYF. The CDR3 nucleotides read TGTGCCAGCAGCTTAGGCAGGGGAAAAGAGACCCAGTACTTC.

The sample holds a few counts of this clonotype. V gene TRBV30 combines with J gene TRBJ2-7, with 9 bases aligning to TRBD1. The CDR3 sequence is 13 residues long. V dropped 4 bases and J dropped 3; count of bases not matched to a gene: 4. Germline V gene lookup returns CDR1 GTSNPN and CDR2 SVGIG (reference sequence). The CDR3, as DNA: TGTGCCTGGAATCGACAGGGGGGCTACGAGCAGTACTTC. This encodes CAWNRQGGYEQYF.

This clonotype occurred many times. The chain couples TRBV20-1 to TRBJ2-7; D not certain. V was trimmed by 6 bases and J by 2 bases, leaving 11 bases between them. This CDR3 contains 12 residues. Germline V gene sequence: CDR1 DFQATT, CDR2 SNEGSKA (reference sequence). CDR3 in DNA: TGCAGTGCCCGGGCCCACACCTACGAGCAGTACTTC. This sequence encodes CSARAHTYEQYF.

This clonotype was detected ten times or more. V usage is TRBV2 and J usage is TRBJ2-7; TRBD1 might be the D (6 bases). Trimming left V 4 bases short and J 3 bases short, with 22 bases between. The CDR3 is made up of 17 amino acids. CDR1 and CDR2 (germline): SNHLY, FYNNEI. The CDR3, as DNA: TGTGCCAGCAGTGCCCGCCCGTTACGGGACACCTACTACGAGCAGTACTTC. Translating gives CASSARPLRDTYYEQYF.

This clonotype showed up just a few times. The chain has TRBV7-2 and TRBJ2-3; unclear D gene. In germline, CDR1 is SGHTA, CDR2 FQGNSA. V shed 1 base and J shed 10 bases, with 9 bases lying between them. There are 12 residues in the CDR3. CDR3 region: CASSLVLKAQYF. The CDR3 DNA reads as TGTGCCAGCAGCTTAGTCCTGAAAGCGCAGTATTTT.